The T cell receptor beta chain described here comes from a study of T cell repertoires in cytomegalovirus infection. Background on the study: Based on public TCR beta signatures, there were indications of CMV infection and of a matching HLA type.

One entry per CDR3 protein results from TCRdb running MiXCR on the reads. This sample yields 250,000 or so distinct CDR3 sequences, of which approximately 8.3% are seen a single time; approximately 16% belongs to the top ten. This clonotype has ten or more counts. No antigen is known for it. General study points: People with CMV and the relevant HLA were identified by cumulative public TCR beta family frequency. The ex vivo response was dominated by HLA-C-restricted CMV-specific TCR beta clonotypes.

The CDR3 covers 16 residues. J gave up 2 bases and V 5 bases, and 8 bases lay outside the gene matches. The V gene's germline CDR1 is SGHVS and CDR2 FNYEAQ. The sample comprised PBMCs. J is TRBJ2-2 and V is TRBV7-6, with TRBD2 identical over 7 bases. The receptor was derived from a human donor in good health (CMV status not recorded). Some clones in this sample may be carry-over from other donors' samples. CDR3 protein: CASSIDTGGNTGELFF. CDR3 DNA: TGTGCCAGCAGCATAGACACGGGAGGCAACACCGGGGAGCTGTTTTTT.